The 20 T cell receptor beta chains in this list originate from one sample, sequenced in a study of shared T cell receptors in the human thymus (dated by TCRdb to about 2021). The library was generated by the immunoSEQ multiplex PCR assay. Imported from immuneACCESS, the table was reduced by TCRdb to in-frame sequences with V and J called. These copies leave out some clones; in studies compared against another copy, an unresolved V gene accounts for under half, and the cause of the remainder is not known. In this sample the table shows around 730,000 clones, 75% to 90% of which occur a single time. In total, the top ten clones hold roughly 0.01% of the sample. The same data also went into a second study, on human thymus T cells.

Sequenced material: thymocytes. These receptors all come from a girl under two years old with a congenital heart defect. Donor details come from another sample of the same person, matched by shared clones.

The gene calls are TRBV10-2 and TRBJ1-5, with 8 bases identical to TRBD1. The V gene's germline CDR1 is WSHSY and CDR2 SAAADI. The CDR3 length is 21 residues. The ends lost 0 bases at V and 1 base at J; junction bases unmatched: 17. Here the CDR3 reads CASSESDLQGAFRRSNQPQHF. The CDR3 DNA is TGCGCCAGCAGTGAGTCGGATTTGCAGGGGGCATTTCGGCGGAGCAATCAGCCCCAGCATTTT.

The chain links TRBV5-5 to TRBJ1-1; D gene unclear. CDR1 is SGHKS, CDR2 YYEKEE, per germline (reference sequence). This CDR3 has 13 residues. V was trimmed by 4 bases and J by 5 bases, leaving 12 bases between them. CDR3 bases: TGTGCCAGCAGCCCGAAGGTGAGGACTGAAGCTTTCTTT. The encoded protein is CASSPKVRTEAFF.

CDR3: CASGLRGRTEAFF. The DNA of the CDR3 is TGTGCCAGCGGACTCAGGGGGCGTACTGAAGCTTTCTTT. The rearrangement joins TRBV25-1 to TRBJ1-1; 8 positions match TRBD1. V shed 8 bases, J shed 5 bases, and the junction held 7 bases outside the gene matches. Germline V gene sequence: CDR1 MGHDK, CDR2 SYGVNS. The CDR3 is made up of 13 amino acids. The whole variable domain, remainder taken from reference TRBV25-1 and TRBJ1-1, is EADIYQTPRYLVIGTGKKITLECSQTMGHDKMYWYQQDPGMELHLIHYSYGVNSTEKGDLSSESTVSRIRTEHFPLTLESARPSHTSQYLCASGLRGRTEAFFGQGTRLTVV.

The gene calls are TRBV4-3 and TRBJ1-6; 7 bases line up with TRBD1. Per the germline V gene, CDR1 is LGHNA and CDR2 is YSLEER. The CDR3 spans 14 residues. V gave up 2 bases and J gave up 6 bases; unmatched junction bases: 1. The CDR3 region is CASSQRDSNSPLHF. CDR3 DNA: TGCGCCAGCAGCCAACGGGACAGTAATTCACCCCTCCACTTT.

The CDR3 spells CASSLETSGGAREQYF. CDR3 nucleotide sequence: TGTGCCAGCAGCTTAGAAACTAGCGGGGGGGCGAGGGAGCAGTACTTC. This sequence joins TRBV7-9 and TRBJ2-7; 13 bases fit TRBD2. The ends lost 1 base at V and 7 bases at J; junction bases unmatched: 7. Germline loops: CDR1 SEHNR, CDR2 FQNEAQ (reference sequence). CDR3 length: 16 amino acids.

J is TRBJ1-3 and V is TRBV18; no clear D. Germline loops: CDR1 KGHSH, CDR2 LQKENI. There are 16 residues in the CDR3. Trimming took off 3 bases at V and 0 bases at J, with 12 bases between the two ends. CDR3: CASSPTQAGSGNTIYF. The CDR3 nucleotides are TGTGCCAGCTCACCCACCCAGGCGGGCTCTGGAAACACCATATATTTT.

V usage is TRBV6-6 and J usage is TRBJ1-1; TRBD1 aligns across 11 bases. J gave up 6 bases and V 5 bases, and 11 bases lay outside the gene matches. Germline CDR1 MNHNY, CDR2 SVGAGI (reference sequence). The CDR3 covers 16 residues. The CDR3: CASSLNRGQGAAEAFF. The CDR3 DNA sequence: TGTGCCAGCAGTCTAAACCGAGGACAGGGGGCCGCTGAAGCTTTCTTT.

The chain joins TRBV7-9 to TRBJ2-3; 7 bases agree with TRBD1. Germline V gives CDR1 SEHNR, CDR2 FQNEAQ (reference sequence). V trimming: 11 bases; J trimming: 0 bases; junction bases outside the gene matches: 2. The CDR3 covers 12 residues. CDR3 protein: CAEQGSTDTQYF. The CDR3 DNA reads TGTGCCGAACAGGGGAGCACAGATACGCAGTATTTT. Full variable domain (outside the CDR3, taken from reference TRBV7-9 and TRBJ2-3): DTGVSQNPRHKITKRGQNVTFRCDPISEHNRLYWYRQTLGQGPEFLTYFQNEAQLEKSRLLSDRFSAERPKGSFSTLEIQRTEQGDSAMYLCAEQGSTDTQYFGPGTRLTVL.

The chain recombines TRBV5-1 with TRBJ2-7; tentatively, D is TRBD2 (6 bases). Germline loops: CDR1 SGHRS, CDR2 YFSETQ. V shed 4 bases and J shed 5 bases, with 13 bases lying between them. CDR3 length: 13 residues. The CDR3 here is CASSVLGGHEQYF. In nucleotides, the CDR3 is TGCGCCAGCAGCGTTCTCGGGGGTCACGAGCAGTACTTC.

This clone was seen a single time. V gene TRBV5-6 combines with J gene TRBJ2-7, with 11 bases lining up with TRBD1. The germline V gene encodes CDR1 SGHDT and CDR2 YYEEEE. V lost 6 bases and J lost 0; bases outside the gene matches: 5. The CDR3 extends over 15 amino acids. The CDR3 sequence: CASNLDRGHSYEQYF. CDR3 DNA: TGTGCCAGCAACCTGGACAGGGGGCACTCCTACGAGCAGTACTTC.

This sequence joins TRBV6-5 and TRBJ1-1; 8 bases are shared with TRBD1. This CDR3 has 13 residues. After removal of 2 bases from V and 8 bases from J, the junction contained 4 bases not matched to a gene. Germline V gene sequence: CDR1 MNHEY, CDR2 SVGAGI. This CDR3 reads CASSYRTGLEAFF. CDR3 nucleotides: TGTGCCAGCAGTTACCGGACAGGGTTAGAAGCTTTCTTT.

Only one count was recorded for this clone. This rearrangement joins TRBV19 to TRBJ1-5, with D possibly being TRBD1 (6 bases). Trimming took off 6 bases at V and 0 bases at J, with 12 bases between the two ends. CDR1 is LNHDA and CDR2 is SQIVND in the germline V gene (reference sequence). This CDR3 contains 15 residues. CDR3: CASSEQGGSNQPQHF. The CDR3 DNA sequence: TGTGCCAGTAGCGAACAGGGCGGTAGCAATCAGCCCCAGCATTTT.

CDR3 DNA sequence: TGTGCCACCAAGCGACAGGGGCCCTATATGAACACTGAAGCTTTCTTT. Translation: CATKRQGPYMNTEAFF. V and J are TRBV28 and TRBJ1-1; 8 bases align to TRBD1. The V gene's germline CDR1 is MDHEN and CDR2 SYDVKM. V shed 10 bases, J shed 0 bases, and the junction held 13 bases outside the gene matches. This CDR3 region has 16 residues. The full variable domain, in which reference TRBV28 and TRBJ1-1 provide the parts outside the CDR3, is DVKVTQSSRYLVKRTGEKVFLECVQDMDHENMFWYRQDPGLGLRLIYFSYDVKMKEKGDIPEGYSVSREKKERFSLILESASTNQTSMYLCATKRQGPYMNTEAFFGQGTRLTVV.

The rearrangement joins TRBV5-1 to TRBJ1-1; 9 bases align to TRBD1. CDR3 length: 11 residues. Germline values: CDR1 SGHRS, CDR2 YFSETQ. Trimming removed 4 bases from V and 10 bases from J; junction bases left unmatched: 2. Written as DNA, the CDR3 is TGCGCCAGCAGCGAGGACAGGGGAGCTTTCTTT. Translation gives CASSEDRGAFF.

The V gene is TRBV4-1, the J gene TRBJ1-2, with a possible D match to TRBD1 (6 bases). CDR3 length equals 12 residues. Trimming stripped 1 base from V and 7 bases from J, with 7 bases between. Germline values: CDR1 MGHRA, CDR2 YSYEKL. This chain's CDR3 is CASSQAGVGYTF. Written as DNA, the CDR3 is TGCGCCAGCAGCCAAGCAGGGGTTGGCTACACCTTC.

This clone turned up a few times. This chain links TRBV9 with TRBJ2-2; TRBD1 is a possible D gene (5 bases). Germline V CDR1 and CDR2: SGDLS, YYNGEE. V lost 3 bases and J 6 bases, leaving 18 bases between the germline ends. This CDR3 is 16 amino acids long. The CDR3 coding sequence is TGTGCCAGCAGCGCTCGTTCAGGGTTCGGAGCCGGGGAGCTGTTTTTT. It translates to CASSARSGFGAGELFF.

This chain links TRBV6-4 with TRBJ1-5; possible D gene TRBD1, 6 bases. The germline V and J ends were trimmed by 4 bases and 1 base, with 17 bases remaining between them. The CDR3 contains 17 residues. Germline lookup yields CDR1 MRHNA and CDR2 SNTAGT. In nucleotides, the CDR3 is TGTGCCAGCAGTGGAGGTAAGGACAGTACGAGCAATCAGCCCCAGCATTTT. This codes for CASSGGKDSTSNQPQHF.

CDR3 in DNA: TGTGCCAGCAGTTTAGCGGGGGGCGGTCGGTCTGAAGCTTTCTTT. Translated, it gives CASSLAGGGRSEAFF. V and J are TRBV28 and TRBJ1-1, with D possibly matching TRBD1 (6 bases). The CDR3 is made up of 15 amino acids. Germline V gene lookup returns CDR1 MDHEN and CDR2 SYDVKM. V shed 2 bases and J shed 6 bases, with 16 bases lying between them.

The chain combines TRBV2 with TRBJ2-3; TRBD1 might be the D (6 bases). The germline gives CDR1 SNHLY, CDR2 FYNNEI. The CDR3 sequence is 13 residues long. Trimming cost V 7 bases and J 9 bases, with 17 bases left between them. CDR3 DNA sequence: TGTGCCAGCATCATCCGGCAGGGGACGACGCAGTATTTT. Protein product: CASIIRQGTTQYF.

V usage is TRBV27 and J usage is TRBJ2-7; D ambiguous. The CDR3 runs to 11 residues. Germline CDR1 and CDR2: MNHEY and SMNVEV (reference sequence). V lost 6 bases and J 2 bases, leaving 5 bases between the germline ends. DNA of the CDR3: TGTGCCAGCAGGAGCCCCTACGAGCAGTACTTC. It codes for CASRSPYEQYF.